Below, 21 T cell receptor beta chains from the same sample are listed, as sequenced in a study of technical replicates of blood from a few donors. Some clones are missing from TCRdb's copy, which holds only in-frame ones; the method was immunoSEQ multiplex PCR. The sample records 70,000 to 80,000 clones, about 90% being singletons. Sequencing input: T cells isolated from PBMCs. The receptors come from a human donor in good health.

The chain combines TRBV6-1 with TRBJ1-1; weak D call: TRBD1 (5 bases). Germline CDR1 MNHNS, CDR2 SASEGT. This CDR3 spans 14 amino acids. V was trimmed by 6 bases and J by 8 bases, leaving 19 bases between them. In DNA form, the CDR3 reads TGTGCCAGCAGGCTTGCTCTTGGGGGGGAAGAAGCTTTCTTT. Translated, it gives CASRLALGGEEAFF.

The rearrangement joins TRBV18 to TRBJ1-4; no clear D gene. This CDR3 has 12 amino acids. The germline V gene encodes CDR1 KGHSH and CDR2 LQKENI. Trimming removed 6 bases at V and 5 bases at J, with 7 bases between. The DNA for the CDR3 is TGTGCCAGCTCTACACAGAATGAAAAACTGTTTTTT. It translates to CASSTQNEKLFF.

CDR3 residues: CASSLQGWTEAFF. The CDR3 nucleotides read TGTGCCAGCAGCTTACAGGGATGGACTGAAGCTTTCTTT. V and J are TRBV7-9 and TRBJ1-1, with D possibly TRBD1 on 5 matching bases. The germline V and J ends were trimmed by 2 bases and 5 bases, with 9 bases remaining between them. Germline loops: CDR1 SEHNR, CDR2 FQNEAQ (reference sequence). This CDR3 is built from 13 residues.

The chain carries TRBV4-3 and TRBJ1-2; 7 bases agree with TRBD1. Per the germline V gene, CDR1 is LGHNA and CDR2 is YSLEER. V lost 0 bases and J lost 2; bases outside the gene matches: 3. CDR3 size: 15 residues. The CDR3 protein is CASSQDVGGNYGYTF. The CDR3 region has the DNA TGCGCCAGCAGCCAAGATGTAGGGGGCAACTATGGCTACACCTTC.

The gene calls are TRBV28 and TRBJ2-7, with TRBD2 matching over 8 bases. The length of the CDR3 is 14 residues. Germline assignment: CDR1 MDHEN and CDR2 SYDVKM. The V and J ends lost 5 bases and 2 bases, in that order; junction bases with no gene match: 5. The CDR3, as DNA: TGTGCCAGCAGTCCGCCGGGACTAGCCTACGAGCAGTACTTC. It specifies CASSPPGLAYEQYF.

The chain links TRBV7-8 to TRBJ2-3; 11 bases line up with TRBD2. Germline V lookup: CDR1 SGHVS, CDR2 FQNEAQ. The CDR3 runs 13 residues. Losses at the gene ends were 10 bases for V and 3 bases for J; bases not matched to a gene: 3. The CDR3: CATLAGVTDTQYF. DNA of the CDR3: TGTGCCACACTAGCGGGAGTTACAGATACGCAGTATTTT.

The gene calls are TRBV2 and TRBJ1-2; 8 nucleotides align to TRBD1. Per the germline V gene, CDR1 is SNHLY and CDR2 is FYNNEI. V was pared by 7 bases and J by 4 bases, with 20 bases of the junction left unmatched. The CDR3 totals 18 residues. The CDR3 nucleotides read TGTGCCAGCAATGGAAAATACTCCGGACAGGGAACCCTCTATGGCTACACCTTC. This translates into CASNGKYSGQGTLYGYTF.

The J gene is TRBJ2-5, the V gene TRBV5-4; perhaps TRBD1 as D (6 bases). Germline loops: CDR1 SGHNT, CDR2 YYREEE (reference sequence). The CDR3 has 14 amino acids. V lost 4 bases and J lost 3, with 13 bases in between. The CDR3 sequence is CASSTFYREETQYF. CDR3 coding DNA: TGTGCCAGCAGCACCTTTTACAGGGAAGAGACCCAGTACTTC.

This clone was detected a few times. The chain couples TRBV28 to TRBJ1-5, with TRBD1 matching 7 bases. V shed 5 bases, J shed 1 base, and the junction held 5 bases outside the gene matches. Germline CDR1 MDHEN, CDR2 SYDVKM. The CDR3 is 15 amino acids. The CDR3 loop is CASSTGELSNQPQHF. The CDR3 nucleotides are TGTGCCAGCAGTACAGGGGAGTTGAGCAATCAGCCCCAGCATTTT.

The chain uses TRBV10-3 and TRBJ2-7, with a possible D match to TRBD2 (6 bases). CDR3 length: 16 residues. Germline CDR1 is ENHRY and CDR2 is SYGVKD. V lost 4 bases and J 6 bases, leaving 22 bases between the germline ends. CDR3 loop: CAISATKWDRDSEQYF. The CDR3 nucleotides read TGTGCCATCAGTGCCACCAAGTGGGACCGGGACTCCGAGCAGTACTTC.

This clone showed up just once. V and J are TRBV4-1 and TRBJ2-7; 9 bases fit TRBD1. The CDR3 has 15 residues. Trimming took 4 bases from V and 0 from J; bases not matched to a gene: 4. Per the germline V gene, CDR1 is MGHRA and CDR2 is YSYEKL. In nucleotides, the CDR3 is TGCGCCAGCAGCCCAGGGACAGGGACCTCCTACGAGCAGTACTTC. Translation: CASSPGTGTSYEQYF.

This clone has a handful of counts. The rearrangement uses TRBV6-5 and TRBJ1-2; 8 bases are a match to TRBD1. V dropped 5 bases and J dropped 5; count of bases not matched to a gene: 10. Germline CDR1 is MNHEY and CDR2 is SVGAGI. The CDR3 runs 15 residues. CDR3 sequence reads: CASSGPDRESYGYTF. In DNA form, the CDR3 reads TGTGCCAGCAGTGGCCCGGACAGGGAGTCTTATGGCTACACCTTC.

The V gene is TRBV6-6, the J gene TRBJ2-7; D may be TRBD1 (6 bases). There are 14 residues in the CDR3. Germline CDR1 and CDR2: MNHNY and SVGAGI (reference sequence). V was shortened by 1 base and J by 4 bases, with 11 bases between the two germline ends. CDR3 in amino acids: CASSYYGQGYEQYF. DNA of the CDR3: TGTGCCAGCAGTTACTACGGCCAGGGGTACGAGCAGTACTTC.

The V call is TRBV9, the J call TRBJ2-3; 10 positions match TRBD2. The CDR3 sequence is 16 residues long. In germline, CDR1 is SGDLS, CDR2 YYNGEE. V trimming: 3 bases; J trimming: 4 bases; junction bases outside the gene matches: 8. In DNA form, the CDR3 reads TGTGCCAGCAGCGGTTATAGCGGGAGGATGGCAGATACGCAGTATTTT. Protein sequence: CASSGYSGRMADTQYF.

V and J are TRBV10-1 and TRBJ1-5; tentative D call: TRBD1 (6 bases). V was trimmed by 2 bases and J by 3 bases, leaving 14 bases between them. The CDR3 spans 16 residues. The germline V gene has CDR1 WNHNN and CDR2 SYGVQD (reference sequence). The CDR3 DNA sequence: TGCGCCAGCAGTGAGCGGAAGCAGGGGTACAATCAGCCCCAGCATTTT. Protein: CASSERKQGYNQPQHF.

This clone was picked up one time. J is TRBJ1-2 and V is TRBV4-1; D is undetermined. V shed 4 bases and J shed 4 bases, with 19 bases lying between them. CDR1 and CDR2 (germline): MGHRA, YSYEKL. The CDR3 is 16 residues long. CDR3 protein: CASSRTIREASYGYTF. The CDR3 DNA reads TGCGCCAGCAGCCGAACTATTAGGGAGGCCTCCTATGGCTACACCTTC.

This clone has only one observation. The rearrangement joins TRBV15 to TRBJ2-1, with 7 bases aligning to TRBD2. V gave up 0 bases and J gave up 4 bases; unmatched junction bases: 6. The CDR3 totals 16 residues. Germline lookup yields CDR1 LNHNV and CDR2 YYDKDF (reference sequence). The CDR3: CATSRDWSSGYNEQFF. Here the CDR3 DNA reads TGTGCCACCAGCAGAGACTGGTCTAGCGGTTACAATGAGCAGTTCTTC.

V is TRBV27 and J is TRBJ2-5; D remains unclear. The CDR3 length is 12 residues. The V gene lost 3 bases and the J gene lost 5 bases, with 7 bases spanning the gap. The germline gives CDR1 MNHEY, CDR2 SMNVEV (reference sequence). CDR3 sequence: CASSFGTETQYF. DNA of the CDR3: TGTGCCAGCAGTTTCGGTACCGAGACCCAGTACTTC.

The gene calls are TRBV18 and TRBJ1-5; TRBD1 is a possible D gene (6 bases). The CDR3 runs to 16 residues. The V gene lost 3 bases and the J gene lost 0 bases, with 12 bases spanning the gap. From germline, CDR1 is KGHSH and CDR2 LQKENI. CDR3 sequence: CASSPTGPYSNQPQHF. The CDR3 DNA is TGTGCCAGCTCACCTACAGGGCCTTATAGCAATCAGCCCCAGCATTTT.

This sequence joins TRBV10-3 and TRBJ2-1; 7 bases map to TRBD2. The CDR3 length is 18 residues. After removal of 10 bases from V and 3 bases from J, the junction contained 21 bases not matched to a gene. The germline V gene encodes CDR1 ENHRY and CDR2 SYGVKD. CDR3 DNA sequence: TGTGCCACCCAGTGGGCGGAGAAGCGGGGCGGGTTCTACAATGAGCAGTTCTTC. Protein product: CATQWAEKRGGFYNEQFF.

The rearrangement uses TRBV4-2 and TRBJ2-1; 7 bases agree with TRBD2. The germline gives CDR1 LGHNA, CDR2 YNFKEQ. This CDR3 is 16 amino acids long. The V segment lost 4 bases and the J segment 4 bases; nucleotides outside the gene matches: 10. CDR3: CASSLNGGGDYNEQFF. The CDR3 nucleotides read TGTGCCAGCAGCCTAAATGGGGGAGGGGATTACAATGAGCAGTTCTTC.